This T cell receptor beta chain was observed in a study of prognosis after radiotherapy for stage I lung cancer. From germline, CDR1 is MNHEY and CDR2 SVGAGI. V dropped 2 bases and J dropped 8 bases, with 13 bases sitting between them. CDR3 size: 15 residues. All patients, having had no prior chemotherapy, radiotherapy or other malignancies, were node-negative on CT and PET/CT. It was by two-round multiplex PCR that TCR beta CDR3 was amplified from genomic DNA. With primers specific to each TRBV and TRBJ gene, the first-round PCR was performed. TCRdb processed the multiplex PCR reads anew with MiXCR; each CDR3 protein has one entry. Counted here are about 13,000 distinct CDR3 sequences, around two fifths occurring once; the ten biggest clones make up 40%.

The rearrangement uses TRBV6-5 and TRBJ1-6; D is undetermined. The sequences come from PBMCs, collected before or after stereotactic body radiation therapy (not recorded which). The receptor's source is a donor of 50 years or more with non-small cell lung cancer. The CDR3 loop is CASSYIEAGDSPLHF. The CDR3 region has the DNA TGTGCCAGCAGTTACATAGAGGCCGGTGATTCACCCCTCCACTTT.